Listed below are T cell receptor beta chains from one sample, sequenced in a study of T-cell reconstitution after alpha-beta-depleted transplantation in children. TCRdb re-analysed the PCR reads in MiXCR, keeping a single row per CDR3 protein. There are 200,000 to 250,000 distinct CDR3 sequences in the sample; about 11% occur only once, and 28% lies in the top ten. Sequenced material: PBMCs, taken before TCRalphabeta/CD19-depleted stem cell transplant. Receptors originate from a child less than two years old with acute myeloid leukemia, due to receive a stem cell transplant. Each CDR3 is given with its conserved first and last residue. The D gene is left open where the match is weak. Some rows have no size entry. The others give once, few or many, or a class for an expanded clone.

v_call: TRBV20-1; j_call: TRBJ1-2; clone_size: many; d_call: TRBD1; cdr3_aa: CSATRTGHYGYTF; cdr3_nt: TGCAGTGCTACCCGGACAGGCCACTATGGCTACACCTTC
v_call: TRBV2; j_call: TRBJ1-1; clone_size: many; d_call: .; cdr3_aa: CASSENAEAFF; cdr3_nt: TGTGCCAGCAGTGAAAACGCTGAAGCTTTCTTT
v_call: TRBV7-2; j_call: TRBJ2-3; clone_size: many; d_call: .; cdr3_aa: CASSYSTDTQYF; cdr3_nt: TGTGCCAGCAGCTATAGCACAGATACGCAGTATTTT
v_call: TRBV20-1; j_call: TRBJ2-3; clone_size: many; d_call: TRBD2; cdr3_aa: CSAERGGMAADTQYF; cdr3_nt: TGCAGTGCGGAGCGGGGGGGCATGGCAGCAGATACGCAGTATTTT
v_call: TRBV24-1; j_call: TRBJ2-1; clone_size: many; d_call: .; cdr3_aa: CATSEASKDYNEQFF; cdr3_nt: TGTGCCACCAGTGAGGCTAGCAAAGATTACAATGAGCAGTTCTTC
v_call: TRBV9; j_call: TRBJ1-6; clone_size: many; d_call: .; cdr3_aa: CASSVAGENSPLHF; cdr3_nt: TGTGCCAGCAGCGTAGCGGGGGAGAATTCACCCCTCCACTTT
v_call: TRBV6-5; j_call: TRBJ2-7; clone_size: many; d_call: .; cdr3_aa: CASSYSMGSAREQYF; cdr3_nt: TGTGCCAGCAGTTACTCGATGGGTAGCGCAAGGGAGCAGTACTTC
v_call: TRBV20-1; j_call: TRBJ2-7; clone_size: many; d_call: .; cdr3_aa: CSKGSSYEQYF; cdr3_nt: TGCAGTAAGGGGAGCTCCTACGAGCAGTACTTC
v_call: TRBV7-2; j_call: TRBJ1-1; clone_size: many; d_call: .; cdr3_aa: CASSFLRGEAFF; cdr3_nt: TGTGCCAGCAGCTTCCTTAGAGGTGAAGCTTTCTTT
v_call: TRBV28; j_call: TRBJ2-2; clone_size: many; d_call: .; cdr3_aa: CASSLYPPPGNTGELFF; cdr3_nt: TGTGCCAGCAGTTTATATCCCCCCCCAGGGAACACCGGGGAGCTGTTTTTT
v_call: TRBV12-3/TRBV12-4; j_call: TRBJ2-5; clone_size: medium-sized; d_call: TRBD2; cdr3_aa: CASSFTAGVETQYF; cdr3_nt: TGTGCCAGCAGTTTCACTGCGGGGGTGGAGACCCAGTACTTC
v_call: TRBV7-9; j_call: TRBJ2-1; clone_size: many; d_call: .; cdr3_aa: CASSFGGSRSYNEQFF; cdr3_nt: TGTGCCAGCAGCTTTGGGGGGTCCCGCTCCTACAATGAGCAGTTCTTC
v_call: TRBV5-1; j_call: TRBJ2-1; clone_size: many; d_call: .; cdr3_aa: CASSNRGNSYNEQFF; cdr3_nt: TGCGCCAGCAGCAACCGCGGGAACTCCTACAATGAGCAGTTCTTC
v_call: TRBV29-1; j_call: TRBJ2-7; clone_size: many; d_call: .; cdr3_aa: CSARGRVEQYF; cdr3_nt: TGCAGCGCCCGCGGCCGGGTCGAGCAGTACTTC
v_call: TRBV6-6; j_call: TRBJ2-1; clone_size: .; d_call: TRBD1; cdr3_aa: CASVGQGYNEQFF; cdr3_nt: TGTGCCAGCGTGGGACAGGGCTACAATGAGCAGTTCTTC
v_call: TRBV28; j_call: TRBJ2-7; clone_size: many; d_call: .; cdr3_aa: CASSLSVPAEQYF; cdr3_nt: TGTGCCAGCAGTCTTAGTGTACCGGCCGAGCAGTACTTC
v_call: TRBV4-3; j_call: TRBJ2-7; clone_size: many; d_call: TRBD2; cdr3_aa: CASSRTSGALSYEQYF; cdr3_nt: TGCGCCAGCAGTCGGACTAGCGGAGCCCTCTCCTACGAGCAGTACTTC
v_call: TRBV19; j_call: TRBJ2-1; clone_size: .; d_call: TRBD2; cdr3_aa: CASSILTSGSNEQFF; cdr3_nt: TGTGCCAGTAGTATATTAACTAGCGGGAGCAATGAGCAGTTCTTC
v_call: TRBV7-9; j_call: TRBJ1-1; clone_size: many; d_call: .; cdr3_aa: CASSLPFRATEAFF; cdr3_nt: TGTGCCAGCAGCTTGCCCTTCAGGGCCACTGAAGCTTTCTTT
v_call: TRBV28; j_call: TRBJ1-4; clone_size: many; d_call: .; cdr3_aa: CASAGGQTTNEKLFF; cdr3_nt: TGTGCCAGCGCCGGGGGGCAGACAACTAATGAAAAACTGTTTTTT
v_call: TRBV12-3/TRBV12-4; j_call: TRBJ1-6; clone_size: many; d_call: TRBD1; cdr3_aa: CASSRGGGQGNSPLHF; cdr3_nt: TGTGCCAGCAGCCGCGGTGGGGGACAGGGTAATTCACCCCTCCACTTT
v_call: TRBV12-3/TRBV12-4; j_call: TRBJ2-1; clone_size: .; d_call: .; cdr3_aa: CTISRRVQGKSSYNEQFF; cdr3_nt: TGTACCATCAGTCGAAGGGTTCAGGGGAAGAGCTCCTACAATGAGCAGTTCTTC
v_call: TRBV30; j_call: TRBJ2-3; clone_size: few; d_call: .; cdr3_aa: CAWSVRGSDTQYF; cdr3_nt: TGTGCCTGGAGTGTAAGGGGGTCAGATACGCAGTATTTT
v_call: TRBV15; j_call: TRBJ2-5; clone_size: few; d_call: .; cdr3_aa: CATSRNTGHQETQYF; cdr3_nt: TGTGCCACCAGCAGAAATACAGGGCACCAAGAGACCCAGTACTTC
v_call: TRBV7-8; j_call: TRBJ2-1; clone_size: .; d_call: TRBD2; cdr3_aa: CASSLGLAGGKDYNEQFF; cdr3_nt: TGTGCCAGCAGCTTAGGGTTAGCCGGGGGGAAGGACTACAATGAGCAGTTCTTC
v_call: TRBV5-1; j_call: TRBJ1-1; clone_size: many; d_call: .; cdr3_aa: CASSLMQGDTEAFF; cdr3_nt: TGCGCCAGCAGCTTGATGCAGGGAGACACTGAAGCTTTCTTT
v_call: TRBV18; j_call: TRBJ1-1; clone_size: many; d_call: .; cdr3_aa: CASSSDLNTEAFF; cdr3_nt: TGTGCCAGCTCCTCGGACTTGAACACTGAAGCTTTCTTT
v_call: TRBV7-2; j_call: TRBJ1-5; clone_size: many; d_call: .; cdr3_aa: CASSLGDLPYQPQHF; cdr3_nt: TGTGCCAGCAGCTTAGGCGACCTACCCTATCAGCCCCAGCATTTT
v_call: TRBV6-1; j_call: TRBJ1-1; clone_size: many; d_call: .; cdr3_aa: CASSPLLGRSNTEAFF; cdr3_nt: TGTGCCAGCAGTCCTCTACTGGGACGGTCGAACACTGAAGCTTTCTTT
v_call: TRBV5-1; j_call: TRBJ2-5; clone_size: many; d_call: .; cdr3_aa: CASSVQDTQYF; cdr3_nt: TGCGCCAGCAGCGTGCAAGATACCCAGTACTTC
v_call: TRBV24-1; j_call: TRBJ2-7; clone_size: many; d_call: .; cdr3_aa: CATSDSNREYF; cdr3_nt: TGTGCCACCAGTGATTCGAACCGGGAGTACTTC
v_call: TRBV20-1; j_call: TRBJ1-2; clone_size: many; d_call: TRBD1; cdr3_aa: CSAPPADRAGYTF; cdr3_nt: TGCAGTGCTCCACCGGCAGACAGGGCCGGCTACACCTTC
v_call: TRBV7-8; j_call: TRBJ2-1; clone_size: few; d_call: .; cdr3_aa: CASSLGGAGGTYNEQFF; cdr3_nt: TGTGCCAGCAGCTTAGGTGGGGCTGGGGGCACCTACAATGAGCAGTTCTTC